This T cell receptor beta chain derives from a study of blood T cell repertoires in COVID-19. In the authors' workflow: Counts of nucleated cells, estimated from reference gene primer amplification, were obtained. Repertoires were generated with immunoSEQ multiplex PCR, while TCRdb's copy carries only in-frame clones and drops some. V, J and clone size are taken as reported in that table, and D and trimming were inferred from the DNA itself. The table includes roughly 200,000 clones, roughly 81% detected once. What was sequenced was peripheral blood. The sequence was obtained from a woman in her 40s with COVID-19, enrolled during active disease.

The CDR3 is CASSLGLAGGHNEQFF. The CDR3 DNA is TGTGCCAGCAGCTTGGGACTAGCGGGGGGACACAATGAGCAGTTCTTC. The rearrangement joins TRBV5-4 to TRBJ2-1; 13 positions match TRBD2. Germline CDR1 SGHNT, CDR2 YYREEE (reference sequence). The CDR3 has 16 amino acids. J was trimmed by 5 bases and V by 0 bases; bases with no gene match: 2.